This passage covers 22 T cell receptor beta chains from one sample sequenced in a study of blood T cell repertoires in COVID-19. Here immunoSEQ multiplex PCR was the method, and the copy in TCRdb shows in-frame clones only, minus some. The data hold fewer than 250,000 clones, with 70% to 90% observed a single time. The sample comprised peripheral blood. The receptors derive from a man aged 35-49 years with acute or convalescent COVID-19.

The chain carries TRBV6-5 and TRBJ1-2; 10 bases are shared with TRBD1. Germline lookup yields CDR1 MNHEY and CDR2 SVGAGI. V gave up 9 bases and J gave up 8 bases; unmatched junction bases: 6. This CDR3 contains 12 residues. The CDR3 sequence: CARGGQGMGYTF. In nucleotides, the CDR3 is TGTGCCAGAGGGGGACAGGGGATGGGCTACACCTTC.

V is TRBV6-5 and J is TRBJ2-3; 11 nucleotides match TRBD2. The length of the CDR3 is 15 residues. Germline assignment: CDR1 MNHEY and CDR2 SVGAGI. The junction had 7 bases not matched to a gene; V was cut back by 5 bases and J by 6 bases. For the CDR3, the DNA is TGTGCCAGCAGTCTGGGACTAGCGGTCCCTGATACGCAGTATTTT. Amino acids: CASSLGLAVPDTQYF.

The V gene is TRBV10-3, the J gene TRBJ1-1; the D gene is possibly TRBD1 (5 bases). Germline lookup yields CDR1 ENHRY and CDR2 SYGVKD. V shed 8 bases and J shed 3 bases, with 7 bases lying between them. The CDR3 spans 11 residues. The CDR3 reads CAIQQDTEAFF. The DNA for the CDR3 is TGTGCCATCCAACAGGACACTGAAGCTTTCTTT.

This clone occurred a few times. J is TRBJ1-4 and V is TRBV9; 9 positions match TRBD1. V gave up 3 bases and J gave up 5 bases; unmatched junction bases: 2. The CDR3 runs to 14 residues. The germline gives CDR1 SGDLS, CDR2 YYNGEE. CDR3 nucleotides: TGTGCCAGCAGCGAGGGACAGGGAAATGAAAAACTGTTTTTT. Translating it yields CASSEGQGNEKLFF.

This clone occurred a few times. CDR3 region: CASSPRTDYGYTF. The CDR3, as DNA: TGTGCCAGCAGCCCCCGGACAGACTATGGCTACACCTTC. V is TRBV3-1 (or the pseudogene TRBV3-2) and J is TRBJ1-2; a possible D gene is TRBD1 (6 bases). Germline CDR1 LGHDT, CDR2 YNNKEL (reference sequence). The CDR3 is 13 residues long. V was pared by 4 bases and J by 3 bases, with 9 bases between.

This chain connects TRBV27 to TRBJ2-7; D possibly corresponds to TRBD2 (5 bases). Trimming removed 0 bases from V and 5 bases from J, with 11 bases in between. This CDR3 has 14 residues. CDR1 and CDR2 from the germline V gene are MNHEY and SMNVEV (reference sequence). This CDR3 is CASSLSRGPHEQYF. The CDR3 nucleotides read TGTGCCAGCAGTTTATCCCGGGGTCCCCACGAGCAGTACTTC.

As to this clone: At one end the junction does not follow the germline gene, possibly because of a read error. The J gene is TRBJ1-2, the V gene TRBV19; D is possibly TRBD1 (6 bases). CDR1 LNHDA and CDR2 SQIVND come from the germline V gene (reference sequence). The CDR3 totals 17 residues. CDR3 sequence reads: CASTRAITTGSNYGYTF. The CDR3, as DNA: TGTGCCAGTACGAGGGCGATAACGACAGGCTCTAATTATGGCTACACCTTC.

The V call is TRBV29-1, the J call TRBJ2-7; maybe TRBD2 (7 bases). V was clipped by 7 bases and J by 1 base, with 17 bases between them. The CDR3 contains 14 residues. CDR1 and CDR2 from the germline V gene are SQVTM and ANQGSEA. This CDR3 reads CSARGGGASYEQYF. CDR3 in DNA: TGCAGCGCCCGAGGTGGGGGGGCGTCCTACGAGCAGTACTTC.

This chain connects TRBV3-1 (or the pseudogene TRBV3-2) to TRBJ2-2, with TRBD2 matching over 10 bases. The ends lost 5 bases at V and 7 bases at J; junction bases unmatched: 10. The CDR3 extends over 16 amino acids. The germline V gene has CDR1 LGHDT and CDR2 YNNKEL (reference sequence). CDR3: CASSEGSSGGIGELFF. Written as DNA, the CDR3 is TGTGCCAGCAGCGAAGGGTCTAGCGGGGGTATCGGGGAGCTGTTTTTT.

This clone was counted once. CDR3 sequence (DNA): TGTGCCAGTAGTATTCAGGGGGCTATGGCGAGGACTGAAGCTTTCTTT. Its protein product is CASSIQGAMARTEAFF. The gene calls are TRBV19 and TRBJ1-1; 8 bases align to TRBD1. This CDR3 has 16 amino acids. Per the germline V gene, CDR1 is LNHDA and CDR2 is SQIVND (reference sequence). The V segment lost 3 bases and the J segment 5 bases; nucleotides outside the gene matches: 11.

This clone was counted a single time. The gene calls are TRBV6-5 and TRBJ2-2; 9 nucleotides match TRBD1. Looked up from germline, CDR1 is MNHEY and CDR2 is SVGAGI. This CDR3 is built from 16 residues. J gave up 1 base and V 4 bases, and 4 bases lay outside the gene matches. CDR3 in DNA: TGTGCCAGCAGTTCCGGACAGGGGAAGAACACCGGGGAGCTGTTTTTT. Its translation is CASSSGQGKNTGELFF.

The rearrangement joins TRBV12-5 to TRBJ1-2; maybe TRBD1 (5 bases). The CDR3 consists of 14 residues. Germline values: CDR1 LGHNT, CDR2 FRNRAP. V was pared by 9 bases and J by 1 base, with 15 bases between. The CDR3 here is CASHPGQGNYGYTF. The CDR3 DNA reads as TGTGCTAGCCACCCGGGTCAGGGTAACTATGGCTACACCTTC.

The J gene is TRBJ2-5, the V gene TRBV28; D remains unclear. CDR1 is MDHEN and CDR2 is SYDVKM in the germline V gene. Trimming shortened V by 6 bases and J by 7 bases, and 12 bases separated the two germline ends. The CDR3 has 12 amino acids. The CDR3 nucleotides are TGTGCCAGCAGCAAAAATCCGGGGACCCAGTACTTC. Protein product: CASSKNPGTQYF.

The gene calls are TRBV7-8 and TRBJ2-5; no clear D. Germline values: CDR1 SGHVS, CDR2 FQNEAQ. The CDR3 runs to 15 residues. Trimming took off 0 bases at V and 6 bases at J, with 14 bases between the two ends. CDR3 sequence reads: CASSLARNPIKTQYF. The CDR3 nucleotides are TGTGCCAGCAGCTTAGCGCGGAACCCCATTAAGACCCAGTACTTC.

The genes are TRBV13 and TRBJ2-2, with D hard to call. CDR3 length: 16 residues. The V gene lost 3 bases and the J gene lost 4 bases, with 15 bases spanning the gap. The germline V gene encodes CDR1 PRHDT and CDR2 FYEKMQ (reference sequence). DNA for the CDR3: TGTGCCAGCAGCTTTACATTATCCTCGGGCACCGGGGAGCTGTTTTTT. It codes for CASSFTLSSGTGELFF.

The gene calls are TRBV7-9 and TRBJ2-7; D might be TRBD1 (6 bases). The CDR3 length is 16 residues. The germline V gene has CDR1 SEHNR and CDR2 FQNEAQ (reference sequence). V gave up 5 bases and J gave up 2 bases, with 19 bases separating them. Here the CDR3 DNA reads TGTGCCAGCAGCACCAATAGGGACACTATTACCTACGAGCAGTACTTC. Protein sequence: CASSTNRDTITYEQYF. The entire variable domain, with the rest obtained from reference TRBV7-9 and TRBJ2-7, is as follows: DTGVSQNPRHKITKRGQNVTFRCDPISEHNRLYWYRQTLGQGPEFLTYFQNEAQLEKSRLLSDRFSAERPKGSFSTLEIQRTEQGDSAMYLCASSTNRDTITYEQYFGPGTRLTVT.

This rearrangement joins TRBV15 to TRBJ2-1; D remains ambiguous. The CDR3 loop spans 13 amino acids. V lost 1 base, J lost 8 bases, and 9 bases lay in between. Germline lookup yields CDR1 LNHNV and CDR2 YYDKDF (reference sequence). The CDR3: CATSRGQVDEQFF. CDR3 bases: TGTGCCACCAGCAGAGGGCAGGTGGATGAGCAGTTCTTC.

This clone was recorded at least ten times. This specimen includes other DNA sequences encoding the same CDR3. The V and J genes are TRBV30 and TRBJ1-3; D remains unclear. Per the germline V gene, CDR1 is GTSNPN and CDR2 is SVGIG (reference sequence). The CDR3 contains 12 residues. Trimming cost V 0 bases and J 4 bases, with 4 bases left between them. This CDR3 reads CAWSVRGNTIYF. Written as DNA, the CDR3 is TGTGCCTGGAGTGTACGGGGAAACACCATATATTTT.

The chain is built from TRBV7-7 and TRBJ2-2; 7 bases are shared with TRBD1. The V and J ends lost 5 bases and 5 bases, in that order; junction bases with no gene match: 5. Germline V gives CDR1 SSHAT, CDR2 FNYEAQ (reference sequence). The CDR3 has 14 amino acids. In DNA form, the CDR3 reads TGTGCCAGCAGCCCAAACAGGGGAACCGGGGAGCTGTTTTTT. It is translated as CASSPNRGTGELFF.

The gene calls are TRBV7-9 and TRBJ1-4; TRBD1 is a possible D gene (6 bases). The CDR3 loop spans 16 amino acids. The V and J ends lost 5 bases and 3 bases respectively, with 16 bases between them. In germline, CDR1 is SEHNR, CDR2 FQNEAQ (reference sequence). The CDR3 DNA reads TGTGCCAGCAGCACAGATACAGGGACATCTAATGAAAAACTGTTTTTT. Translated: CASSTDTGTSNEKLFF.

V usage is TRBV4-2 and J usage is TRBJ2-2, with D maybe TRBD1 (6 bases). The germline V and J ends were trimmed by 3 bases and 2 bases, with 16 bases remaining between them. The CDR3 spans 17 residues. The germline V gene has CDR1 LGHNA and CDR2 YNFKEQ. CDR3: CASSQNLQGFNTGELFF. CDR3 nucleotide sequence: TGTGCCAGCAGCCAGAACTTACAGGGTTTCAACACCGGGGAGCTGTTTTTT.

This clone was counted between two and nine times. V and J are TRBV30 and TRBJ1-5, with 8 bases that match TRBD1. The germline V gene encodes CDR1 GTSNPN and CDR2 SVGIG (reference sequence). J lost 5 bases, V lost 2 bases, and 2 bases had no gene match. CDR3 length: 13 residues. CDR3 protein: CAWSPDRDQPQHF. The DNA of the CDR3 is TGTGCCTGGAGTCCGGACAGGGATCAGCCCCAGCATTTT.